This TCR beta chain is drawn from a study of T cells in Graves' hyperthyroidism and ophthalmopathy. Overall study findings and caveats: In blood, most of the thyroid clonotypes expanded above 0.001 were also present.

Per germline, CDR1 DFQATT and CDR2 SNEGSKA (reference sequence). Trimming took 6 bases from V and 0 from J, leaving 12 bases between them. This CDR3 region has 14 residues. RNA transcripts were the template for amplifying TCR beta CDR3 regions. HTBI primers drove first-round RT-PCR of the TCR CDR3. TCRdb reprocessed the multiplex PCR reads with MiXCR, giving one entry per CDR3 protein. Found here are over 250,000 distinct CDR3 sequences, roughly 13% of them singletons; the top ten hold approximately 35%. This clonotype was found a few times. Its specificity is not known. Sequenced input: blood. The clonotype originates from a woman aged 40 to 50 with Graves' ophthalmopathy. The chain uses TRBV20-1 and TRBJ1-3, with D unresolved. CDR3: CSAVETSSGNTIYF. CDR3 DNA: TGCAGTGCCGTTGAAACAAGCTCTGGAAACACCATATATTTT.